The 24 T cell receptor beta chains below all came from one sample that was sequenced in a study of human T cells and chemical hapten exposure. TCRdb re-derived calls from the RACE reads in MiXCR, one entry per CDR3 protein. The data hold about 350,000 distinct CDR3 sequences, with 5.5% observed a single time. Time point in this sample: pre-sensitization, week 0. The treatment was: therapeutic diphenylcyclopropenone sensitization with weekly scalp DPC. Material: whole blood, obtained in connection with sensitization to the hapten diphenylcyclopropenone (DPC). The receptors stem from a woman under 30 with alopecia areata. Some clones in this sample may be carry-over from other donors' samples.

There are a few counts of this clonotype. This chain connects TRBV18 to TRBJ1-2; D unresolved. Germline-derived CDR1 and CDR2 are KGHSH and LQKENI. The V and J ends lost 4 bases and 4 bases respectively, with 16 bases between them. CDR3 length equals 15 residues. CDR3 DNA sequence: TGTGCCAGCTCACTTCAGCCCGCTCTGCCCTATGGCTACACCTTC. Amino acid sequence: CASSLQPALPYGYTF.

This clonotype was seen many times. The CDR3 sequence is CASSRTVVDGYTF. The CDR3 DNA is TGTGCCAGCAGCCGGACAGTCGTTGATGGCTACACCTTC. The rearrangement joins TRBV7-2 to TRBJ1-2, with D perhaps TRBD1 (6 bases). Trimming took 5 bases from V and 6 from J, leaving 13 bases between them. CDR1 SGHTA and CDR2 FQGNSA come from the germline V gene. The CDR3 spans 13 residues.

In its sample, this clonotype was seen a few times. The chain recombines TRBV4-3 with TRBJ1-2; possible D gene TRBD1, 6 bases. Per the germline V gene, CDR1 is LGHNA and CDR2 is YSLEER. The CDR3 extends over 16 amino acids. V lost 0 bases and J 4 bases, leaving 15 bases between the germline ends. Here the CDR3 reads CASSQDNRANSYGYTF. The CDR3 bases are TGCGCCAGCAGCCAAGACAACAGGGCTAATAGCTATGGCTACACCTTC.

This clonotype has at least ten counts. The V call is TRBV6-6, the J call TRBJ2-3, with D perhaps TRBD1 (7 bases). CDR1 and CDR2 from the germline V gene are MNHNY and SVGAGI (reference sequence). The CDR3 has 15 residues. The V gene lost 2 bases and the J gene lost 0 bases, with 9 bases spanning the gap. Here the CDR3 reads CASSYQGGSTDTQYF. The CDR3 nucleotides are TGTGCCAGCAGTTACCAGGGGGGAAGCACAGATACGCAGTATTTT.

This clonotype was seen at least ten times. The chain combines TRBV7-9 with TRBJ1-4, with D possibly matching TRBD1 (5 bases). This CDR3 spans 17 amino acids. The V and J ends lost 2 bases and 4 bases respectively, with 17 bases between them. Germline CDR1 reads SEHNR; CDR2 reads FQNEAQ (reference sequence). The CDR3 reads CASSLSRTTALNEKLFF. CDR3 nucleotide sequence: TGTGCCAGCAGCTTATCAAGGACGACAGCCCTTAATGAAAAACTGTTTTTT.

The table lists this clonotype with many counts. The V call is TRBV4-3, the J call TRBJ1-2; D is unresolved. This CDR3 region has 15 residues. The V end lost 0 bases, the J end lost 2 bases, and 10 bases lay between the germline ends. CDR1 LGHNA and CDR2 YSLEER come from the germline V gene. As DNA, the CDR3 is TGCGCCAGCAGCCAAGAAAGCAGTGCCAACTATGGCTACACCTTC. Protein: CASSQESSANYGYTF.

There are many counts of this clonotype. The V and J genes are TRBV7-2 and TRBJ2-1; D gene unclear. Trimming stripped 5 bases from V and 9 bases from J, with 8 bases between. In germline, CDR1 is SGHTA, CDR2 FQGNSA. This CDR3 is 11 amino acids long. In DNA form, the CDR3 reads TGTGCCAGCAGCCTCTGGGGTGAGCAGTTCTTC. It codes for CASSLWGEQFF. The full variable domain, its missing parts supplied by reference TRBV7-2 and TRBJ2-1, is GAGVSQSPSNKVTEKGKDVELRCDPISGHTALYWYRQSLGQGLEFLIYFQGNSAPDKSGLPSDRFSAERTGGSVSTLTIQRTQQEDSAVYLCASSLWGEQFFGPGTRLTVL.

The sample holds many counts of this clonotype. This chain links TRBV4-2 with TRBJ1-2; TRBD1 matches at 9 bases. J was trimmed by 6 bases and V by 0 bases; bases with no gene match: 14. Germline loops: CDR1 LGHNA, CDR2 YNFKEQ. The CDR3 runs 18 residues. The CDR3 sequence is CASSQDFRQDRGTDGYTF. CDR3 coding DNA: TGTGCCAGCAGCCAAGACTTTAGGCAGGACAGGGGAACGGATGGCTACACCTTC.

This chain connects TRBV3-1 to TRBJ1-2; D gene uncertain. The CDR3 length is 18 residues. Germline V gene data show CDR1 as LGHDT and CDR2 as YNNKEL (reference sequence). Trimming cost V 2 bases and J 3 bases, with 22 bases left between them. The CDR3 region is CASSQRGSSGQYDYGYTF. The CDR3 DNA reads as TGTGCCAGCAGCCAACGAGGGAGTTCTGGGCAGTATGACTATGGCTACACCTTC.

This chain connects TRBV12-3 or TRBV12-4 to TRBJ2-3, with 7 bases lining up with TRBD1. With 5 bases clipped from V and 0 bases from J, the junction kept 5 bases outside the gene matches. CDR3 length: 15 amino acids. The DNA for the CDR3 is TGTGCCAGCAGTGCCGGGACAGTGAGCACAGATACGCAGTATTTT. Translating gives CASSAGTVSTDTQYF.

This clonotype was recorded many times. The gene calls are TRBV6-2 or TRBV6-3 and TRBJ2-7; TRBD2 is a possible D gene (5 bases). This CDR3 spans 16 amino acids. Trimming cost V 2 bases and J 0 bases, with 14 bases left between them. Germline-derived CDR1 and CDR2 are MNHEY and SVGEGT. The CDR3, as DNA: TGTGCCAGCAGTTACGCGGTCGTCGGGAACTCCTACGAGCAGTACTTC. Protein sequence: CASSYAVVGNSYEQYF.

There are many counts of this clonotype. V is TRBV4-3 and J is TRBJ2-5; 7 bases agree with TRBD2. With 1 base clipped from V and 5 bases from J, the junction kept 10 bases outside the gene matches. This CDR3 has 16 residues. Per the germline V gene, CDR1 is LGHNA and CDR2 is YSLEER. CDR3 coding DNA: TGCGCCAGCAGCCAAGGAGGGATTGGGAGGGGCGAGACCCAGTACTTC. Translation: CASSQGGIGRGETQYF.

This clonotype was recorded at least ten times. The chain couples TRBV5-1 to TRBJ2-1, with 7 bases identical to TRBD1. This CDR3 region has 15 residues. V lost 8 bases to trimming and J lost 6 bases; unmatched junction nucleotides: 14. Germline V gene data show CDR1 as SGHRS and CDR2 as YFSETQ. CDR3 DNA sequence: TGCGCCAGTACCGTCGCGACAGGGTCTGGCAATGAGCAGTTCTTC. This gives the protein CASTVATGSGNEQFF.

This clonotype has a count of ten or more. The chain has TRBV5-1 and TRBJ2-7; D is uncertain. The CDR3 sequence is 14 residues long. V was trimmed by 4 bases and J by 1 base, leaving 12 bases between them. CDR1 SGHRS and CDR2 YFSETQ come from the germline V gene. The CDR3 DNA follows: TGCGCCAGCAGCCGACTTCAGGCGTCCTACGAGCAGTACTTC. Translating gives CASSRLQASYEQYF.

This clonotype was observed at least ten times. The genes are TRBV7-2 and TRBJ1-1; D may be TRBD1 (6 bases). CDR1 is SGHTA, CDR2 FQGNSA, per germline. This CDR3 is built from 15 residues. V lost 4 bases and J lost 1, with 13 bases in between. The DNA of the CDR3 is TGTGCCAGCAGCTGGTGGGGGGGACAGAACACTGAAGCTTTCTTT. Amino acids: CASSWWGGQNTEAFF.

A remark on this clonotype: The junction differs from germline at one of its ends, possibly a read error. The chain uses TRBV4-3 and TRBJ1-1; D unresolved. CDR1 and CDR2 (germline): LGHNA, YSLEER. This CDR3 spans 15 amino acids. CDR3 nucleotides: TGCACCAGCAGCCAAGACGCACTTTCGAACACTGAAGCTTTCTTT. It is translated as CTSSQDALSNTEAFF.

The rearrangement links TRBV10-3 to TRBJ2-1, with a tentative D call TRBD2 (6 bases). Trimming took off 11 bases at V and 5 bases at J, with 16 bases between the two ends. This CDR3 contains 13 residues. The germline V gene has CDR1 ENHRY and CDR2 SYGVKD. The CDR3 loop reads CAGRDSPNNEQFF. The CDR3 DNA follows: TGTGCCGGACGGGACTCCCCCAACAATGAGCAGTTCTTC.

The sample holds many counts of this clonotype. This chain joins TRBV9 and TRBJ2-5; no clear D. Germline V gene data show CDR1 as SGDLS and CDR2 as YYNGEE. Trimming shortened V by 1 base and J by 5 bases, and 6 bases separated the two germline ends. The CDR3 loop spans 12 amino acids. The CDR3 loop reads CASSVNDETQYF. Here the CDR3 DNA reads TGTGCCAGCAGCGTAAATGACGAGACCCAGTACTTC.

This clonotype was counted between two and nine times. The V and J genes are TRBV6-1 and TRBJ1-6; weak D call: TRBD1 (6 bases). The germline V gene has CDR1 MNHNS and CDR2 SASEGT. The CDR3 loop spans 16 amino acids. The V end was cut by 6 bases, the J end by 2 bases, with 14 bases between. As DNA, the CDR3 is TGTGCCAGCAGCCCACAGGGAAGGACCTATAATTCACCCCTCCACTTT. As protein: CASSPQGRTYNSPLHF.

This clonotype showed up many times. The chain employs TRBV12-3 or TRBV12-4 and TRBJ1-1; D is perhaps TRBD1 (5 bases). The CDR3 loop spans 13 amino acids. V was pared by 5 bases and J by 8 bases, with 15 bases between. The CDR3 bases are TGTGCCAGCAGTACTAGGGGTAAGGAGGAAGCTTTCTTT. Translation gives CASSTRGKEEAFF.

This clonotype was found a few times. This rearrangement joins TRBV6-6 to TRBJ2-3; 8 bases line up with TRBD1. The germline CDR1 and CDR2 sequences are MNHNY and SVGAGI (reference sequence). With V trimmed by 2 bases and J by 2 bases, 6 bases remained unmatched. CDR3 length equals 16 residues. Here the CDR3 reads CASSYGGTGATDTQYF. CDR3 bases: TGTGCCAGCAGTTACGGCGGGACAGGAGCCACAGATACGCAGTATTTT.

The chain employs TRBV7-8 and TRBJ2-2, with 7 bases matching TRBD2. Trimming removed 2 bases from V and 1 base from J; junction bases left unmatched: 1. Looked up from germline, CDR1 is SGHVS and CDR2 is FQNEAQ. The CDR3 totals 15 residues. For the CDR3, the DNA is TGTGCCAGCAGCTTAAGCGGGGTGAACACCGGGGAGCTGTTTTTT. It encodes CASSLSGVNTGELFF.

The rearrangement links TRBV12-3 or TRBV12-4 to TRBJ1-3; no firm D call. The CDR3 is 14 residues long. The V gene lost 6 bases and the J gene lost 4 bases, with 13 bases spanning the gap. DNA for the CDR3: TGTGCCAGCAGCCGACGACTCCGGGGAAACACCATATATTTT. Translated, it gives CASSRRLRGNTIYF.

This clonotype was observed a single time. The chain carries TRBV12-3 or TRBV12-4 and TRBJ2-1; D gene uncertain. This CDR3 has 13 residues. The V gene lost 2 bases and the J gene lost 6 bases, with 8 bases spanning the gap. The CDR3 DNA reads as TGTGCCAGCAGTTTACACGAATGCAATGAGCAGTTCTTC. Protein: CASSLHECNEQFF.